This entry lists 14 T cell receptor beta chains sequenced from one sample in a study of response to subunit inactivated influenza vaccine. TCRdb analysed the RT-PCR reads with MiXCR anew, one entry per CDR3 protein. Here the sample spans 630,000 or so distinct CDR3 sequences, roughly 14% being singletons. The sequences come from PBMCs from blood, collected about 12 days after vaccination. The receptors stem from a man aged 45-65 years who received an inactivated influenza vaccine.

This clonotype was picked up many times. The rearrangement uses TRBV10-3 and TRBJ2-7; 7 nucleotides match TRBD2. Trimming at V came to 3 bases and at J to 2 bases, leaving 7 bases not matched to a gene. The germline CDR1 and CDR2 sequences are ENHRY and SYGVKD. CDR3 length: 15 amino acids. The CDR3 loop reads CAISDKGGGPYEQYF. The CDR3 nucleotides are TGTGCCATCAGTGATAAAGGCGGGGGACCCTACGAGCAGTACTTC.

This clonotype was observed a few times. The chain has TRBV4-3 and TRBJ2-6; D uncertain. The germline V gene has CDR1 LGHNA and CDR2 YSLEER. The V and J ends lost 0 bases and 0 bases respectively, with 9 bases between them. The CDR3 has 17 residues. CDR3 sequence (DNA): TGCGCCAGCAGCCAAGACAGTACCGCCTCTGGGGCCAACGTCCTGACTTTC. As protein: CASSQDSTASGANVLTF.

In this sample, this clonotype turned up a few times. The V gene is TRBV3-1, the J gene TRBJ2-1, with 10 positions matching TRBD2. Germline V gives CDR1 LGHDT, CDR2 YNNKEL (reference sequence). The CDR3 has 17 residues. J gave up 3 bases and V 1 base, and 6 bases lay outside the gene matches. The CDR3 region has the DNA TGTGCCAGCAGCCAAGGACTAGCGGGTAACCTCTACAATGAGCAGTTCTTC. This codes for CASSQGLAGNLYNEQFF.

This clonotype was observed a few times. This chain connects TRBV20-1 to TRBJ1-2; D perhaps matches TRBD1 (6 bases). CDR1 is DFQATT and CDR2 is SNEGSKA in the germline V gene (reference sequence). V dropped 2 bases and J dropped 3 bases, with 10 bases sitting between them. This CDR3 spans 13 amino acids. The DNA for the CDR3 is TGCAGTGCTAGATCGCACAGGGACTATGGCTACACCTTC. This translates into CSARSHRDYGYTF.

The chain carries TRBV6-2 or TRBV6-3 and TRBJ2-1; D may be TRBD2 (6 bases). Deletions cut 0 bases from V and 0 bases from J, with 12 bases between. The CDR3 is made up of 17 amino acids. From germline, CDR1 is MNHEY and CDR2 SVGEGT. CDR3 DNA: TGTGCCAGCAGTTACTCGACTAGTACCAGCTCCTACAATGAGCAGTTCTTC. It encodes CASSYSTSTSSYNEQFF.

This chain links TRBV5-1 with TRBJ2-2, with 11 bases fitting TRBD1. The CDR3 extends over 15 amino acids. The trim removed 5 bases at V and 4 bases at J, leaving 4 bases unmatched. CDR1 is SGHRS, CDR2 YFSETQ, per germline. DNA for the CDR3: TGCGCCAGCAGTCCCGGGACAGGGGGCACCGGGGAGCTGTTTTTT. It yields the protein CASSPGTGGTGELFF.

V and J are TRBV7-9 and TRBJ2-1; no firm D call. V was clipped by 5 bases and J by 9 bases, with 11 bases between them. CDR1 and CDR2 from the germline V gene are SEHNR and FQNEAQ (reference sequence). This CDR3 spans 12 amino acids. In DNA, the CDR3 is TGTGCCAGCAGCCCCGAATCGAGTGAGCAGTTCTTC. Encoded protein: CASSPESSEQFF. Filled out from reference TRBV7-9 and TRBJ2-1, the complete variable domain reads DTGVSQNPRHKITKRGQNVTFRCDPISEHNRLYWYRQTLGQGPEFLTYFQNEAQLEKSRLLSDRFSAERPKGSFSTLEIQRTEQGDSAMYLCASSPESSEQFFGPGTRLTVL.

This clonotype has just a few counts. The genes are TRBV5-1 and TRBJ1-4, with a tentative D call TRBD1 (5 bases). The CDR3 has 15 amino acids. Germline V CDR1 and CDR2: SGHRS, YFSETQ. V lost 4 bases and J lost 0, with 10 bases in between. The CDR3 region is CASSATGSTNEKLFF. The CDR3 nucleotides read TGCGCCAGCAGCGCTACAGGATCAACTAATGAAAAACTGTTTTTT.

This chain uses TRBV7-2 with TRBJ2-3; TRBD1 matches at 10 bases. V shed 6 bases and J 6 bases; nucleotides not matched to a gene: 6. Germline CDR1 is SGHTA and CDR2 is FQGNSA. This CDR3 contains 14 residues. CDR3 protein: CASRPTGGVDTQYF. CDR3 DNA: TGTGCCAGCAGACCGACAGGGGGCGTCGATACGCAGTATTTT. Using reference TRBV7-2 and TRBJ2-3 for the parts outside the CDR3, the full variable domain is GAGVSQSPSNKVTEKGKDVELRCDPISGHTALYWYRQSLGQGLEFLIYFQGNSAPDKSGLPSDRFSAERTGGSVSTLTIQRTQQEDSAVYLCASRPTGGVDTQYFGPGTRLTVL.

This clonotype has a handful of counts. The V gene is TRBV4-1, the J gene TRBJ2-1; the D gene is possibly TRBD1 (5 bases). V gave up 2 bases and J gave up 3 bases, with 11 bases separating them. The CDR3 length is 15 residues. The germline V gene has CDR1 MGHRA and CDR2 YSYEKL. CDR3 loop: CASSQPTANYNEQFF. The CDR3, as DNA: TGCGCCAGCAGCCAACCGACAGCAAACTACAATGAGCAGTTCTTC.

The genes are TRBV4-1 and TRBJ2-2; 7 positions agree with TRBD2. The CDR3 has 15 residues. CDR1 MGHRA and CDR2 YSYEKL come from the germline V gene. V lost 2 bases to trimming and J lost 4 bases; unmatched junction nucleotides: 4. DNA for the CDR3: TGCGCCAGCAGCCAAACACTAGCGACCACCGGGGAGCTGTTTTTT. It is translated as CASSQTLATTGELFF.

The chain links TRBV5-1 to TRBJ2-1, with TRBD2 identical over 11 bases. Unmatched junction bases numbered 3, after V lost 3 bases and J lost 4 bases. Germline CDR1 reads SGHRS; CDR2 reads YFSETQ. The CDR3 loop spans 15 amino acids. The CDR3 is CASSWTSGFYNEQFF. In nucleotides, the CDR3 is TGCGCCAGCAGCTGGACTAGCGGGTTTTACAATGAGCAGTTCTTC. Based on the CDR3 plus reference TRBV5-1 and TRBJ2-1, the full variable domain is KAGVTQTPRYLIKTRGQQVTLSCSPISGHRSVSWYQQTPGQGLQFLFEYFSETQRNKGNFPGRFSGRQFSNSRSEMNVSTLELGDSALYLCASSWTSGFYNEQFFGPGTRLTVL.

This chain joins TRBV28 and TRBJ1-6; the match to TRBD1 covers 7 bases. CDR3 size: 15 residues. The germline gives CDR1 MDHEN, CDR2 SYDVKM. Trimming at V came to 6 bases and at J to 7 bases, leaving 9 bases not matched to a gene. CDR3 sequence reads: CASSRPTGVNSPLHF. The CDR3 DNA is TGTGCCAGCAGCCGCCCTACAGGGGTCAATTCACCCCTCCACTTT. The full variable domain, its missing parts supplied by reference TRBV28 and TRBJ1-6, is DVKVTQSSRYLVKRTGEKVFLECVQDMDHENMFWYRQDPGLGLRLIYFSYDVKMKEKGDIPEGYSVSREKKERFSLILESASTNQTSMYLCASSRPTGVNSPLHFGNGTRLTVT.

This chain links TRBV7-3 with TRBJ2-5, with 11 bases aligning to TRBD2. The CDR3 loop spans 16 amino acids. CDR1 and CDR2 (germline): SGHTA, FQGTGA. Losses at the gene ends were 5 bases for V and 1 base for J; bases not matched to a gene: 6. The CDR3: CASSRLSGRAQETQYF. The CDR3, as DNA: TGTGCCAGCAGCCGACTTAGCGGGAGGGCCCAAGAGACCCAGTACTTC.